The clone carrying this T cell receptor beta chain was observed a handful of times. Original analysis: Quantification of nucleated cells was approximated via reference gene primer amplification. Using immunoSEQ multiplex PCR, the repertoire was profiled, and TCRdb retains in-frame clones only, with some absent. V and J calls and clone size are copied from that table; D and trimming were computed from the DNA. Of around 220,000 clones in the sample, 84% were seen once. The data belong to a study of blood T cell repertoires in COVID-19. CDR1 is SGHRS, CDR2 YFSETQ, per germline. This CDR3 spans 13 amino acids. V dropped 0 bases and J dropped 14 bases, with 15 bases sitting between them.

The specimen was PBMCs or T cells enriched from blood (not recorded which). The V gene is TRBV5-1, the J gene TRBJ2-1; a possible D gene is TRBD2 (6 bases). The clonotype was recovered from a woman aged 40 to 50 who had recovered from COVID-19. CDR3 residues: CASSLGLGGLEFF. The CDR3 DNA reads as TGCGCCAGCAGCTTGGGACTAGGTGGCTTGGAGTTCTTC.